The 16 T cell receptor beta chains below come from one sample, sequenced in a study of CD8 T cells in Susac syndrome. After extraction with the RNeasy kit, roughly 0.5 to 1 ug of the RNA was reverse transcribed using random hexamers. Via MiXCR, TCRdb re-called the immunoSEQ multiplex PCR reads, giving one row per CDR3 protein. The sample holds approximately 140,000 distinct CDR3 sequences, roughly 76% seen once. Sequencing input: CD8+ T cells from PBMCs. These TCRs come from a human donor with multiple sclerosis.

This sequence joins TRBV4-1 and TRBJ1-5; D is undetermined. V was cut by 2 bases and J by 4 bases, with 12 bases left in between. Germline V gene lookup returns CDR1 MGHRA and CDR2 YSYEKL. CDR3 size: 15 residues. The CDR3 protein is CASSQTVRGNQPQHF. The CDR3 DNA sequence: TGCGCCAGCAGCCAAACGGTAAGAGGGAATCAGCCCCAGCATTTT.

This clonotype was seen a single time. The chain is built from TRBV7-9 and TRBJ1-1; D ambiguous. The V end lost 0 bases, the J end lost 5 bases, and 10 bases lay between the germline ends. Per the germline V gene, CDR1 is SEHNR and CDR2 is FQNEAQ (reference sequence). CDR3 length equals 14 residues. CDR3 sequence reads: CASSLALLGTEAFF. CDR3 nucleotides: TGTGCCAGCAGCTTAGCCCTCCTTGGGACTGAAGCTTTCTTT.

This clonotype was seen only a few times. The chain uses TRBV6-1 and TRBJ2-3; 8 bases align to TRBD1. The CDR3 is made up of 13 amino acids. Germline V gives CDR1 MNHNS, CDR2 SASEGT. V lost 6 bases to trimming and J lost 6 bases; unmatched junction nucleotides: 5. CDR3 sequence (DNA): TGTGCCAGCAGGGCCGACAGGGGTGATACGCAGTATTTT. Translating gives CASRADRGDTQYF.

The gene calls are TRBV13 and TRBJ1-4; no reliable D call. The germline V gene encodes CDR1 PRHDT and CDR2 FYEKMQ (reference sequence). This CDR3 has 13 residues. V gave up 5 bases and J gave up 3 bases, with 7 bases separating them. CDR3 sequence: CASSPHPNEKLFF. The CDR3 DNA follows: TGTGCCAGCAGCCCCCATCCTAATGAAAAACTGTTTTTT.

This clonotype has only one observation. The CDR3 sequence: CASSHGQRSNYGYTF. In DNA, the CDR3 is TGTGCCAGTAGTCACGGACAGCGATCTAACTATGGCTACACCTTC. The V gene is TRBV19, the J gene TRBJ1-2, with a possible D match to TRBD1 (6 bases). V was shortened by 5 bases and J by 0 bases, with 13 bases between the two germline ends. CDR3 length equals 15 residues. In germline, CDR1 is LNHDA, CDR2 SQIVND (reference sequence).

V gene TRBV19 combines with J gene TRBJ2-2, with 7 bases matching TRBD1. Germline values: CDR1 LNHDA, CDR2 SQIVND (reference sequence). V was pared by 9 bases and J by 2 bases, with 12 bases of the junction left unmatched. The CDR3 spans 16 residues. Written as DNA, the CDR3 is TGTGCCAGCTTTTATAACCGGGACAGTAACACCGGGGAGCTGTTTTTT. Amino acid sequence: CASFYNRDSNTGELFF.

V gene TRBV13 combines with J gene TRBJ1-1; D remains ambiguous. CDR3 length: 13 residues. Germline CDR1 and CDR2: PRHDT and FYEKMQ (reference sequence). Trimming removed 4 bases from V and 8 bases from J, with 14 bases in between. CDR3 DNA sequence: TGTGCCAGCAGCTCCGGACGGAACTGGGAAGCTTTCTTT. It encodes CASSSGRNWEAFF.

This chain uses TRBV11-2 with TRBJ2-6; D remains ambiguous. V shed 5 bases and J shed 0 bases, with 5 bases lying between them. Germline CDR1 reads SGHAT; CDR2 reads FQNNGV. The CDR3 has 14 amino acids. This chain's CDR3 is CASSPHSGANVLTF. The CDR3 DNA is TGTGCCAGCAGCCCCCACTCTGGGGCCAACGTCCTGACTTTC.

In this sample, this clonotype turned up a few times. The rearrangement links TRBV6-1 to TRBJ2-7; weak D call: TRBD1 (6 bases). In germline, CDR1 is MNHNS, CDR2 SASEGT. Trimming took 7 bases from V and 0 from J, leaving 13 bases between them. The CDR3 is 14 residues long. The CDR3 loop reads CASKGHLFSYEQYV. Written as DNA, the CDR3 is TGTGCCAGCAAGGGACACCTTTTCTCCTACGAGCAGTACGTC.

The gene calls are TRBV5-4 and TRBJ1-5; D is uncertain. The CDR3 loop spans 15 amino acids. Germline assignment: CDR1 SGHNT and CDR2 YYREEE (reference sequence). V was cut by 2 bases and J by 2 bases, with 11 bases left in between. CDR3 coding DNA: TGTGCCAGCAGCTTCTGGGAATCGGGCAATCAGCCCCAGCATTTT. This codes for CASSFWESGNQPQHF.

The chain couples TRBV7-9 to TRBJ1-1; tentatively, D is TRBD1 (5 bases). Trimming cost V 7 bases and J 3 bases, with 9 bases left between them. The CDR3 runs to 12 residues. Germline V gives CDR1 SEHNR, CDR2 FQNEAQ (reference sequence). CDR3 DNA: TGTGCCAGCAATCTGGGGGACACTGAAGCTTTCTTT. Protein sequence: CASNLGDTEAFF.

The rearrangement links TRBV6-1 to TRBJ2-7, with 9 bases aligning to TRBD2. Germline assignment: CDR1 MNHNS and CDR2 SASEGT. The trim removed 0 bases at V and 4 bases at J, leaving 7 bases unmatched. This CDR3 region has 16 residues. CDR3 sequence reads: CASSEAVTSGFYEQYV. In nucleotides, the CDR3 is TGTGCCAGCAGTGAAGCGGTGACTAGCGGTTTTTACGAGCAGTACGTC.

The chain recombines TRBV12-3 or TRBV12-4 with TRBJ1-3; D uncertain. V was cut by 5 bases and J by 2 bases, with 10 bases left in between. This CDR3 contains 14 residues. The CDR3 DNA reads as TGTGCCAGCAGTGCCGGGGTGGCTGGAAACACCATATATTTT. This gives the protein CASSAGVAGNTIYF.

This chain uses TRBV2 with TRBJ2-3; a possible D gene is TRBD2 (6 bases). This CDR3 comprises 16 residues. Trimming took 5 bases from V and 4 from J, leaving 19 bases between them. Germline CDR1 and CDR2: SNHLY and FYNNEI. CDR3 protein: CASSPEWGDGADTQYF. CDR3 sequence (DNA): TGTGCCAGCAGTCCCGAGTGGGGGGATGGAGCAGATACGCAGTATTTT.

The J gene is TRBJ2-1, the V gene TRBV6-2 or TRBV6-3; weak D call: TRBD2 (6 bases). This CDR3 is built from 16 residues. CDR1 is MNHEY, CDR2 SVGEGT, per germline. Between the trimmed V and J ends, which lost 7 bases and 6 bases, there was a span of 22 bases. CDR3 coding DNA: TGTGCCAGCACCCCACTACGGGGGAACGGGGGCAATGAGCAGTTCTTC. It translates to CASTPLRGNGGNEQFF.

V usage is TRBV6-2 or TRBV6-3 and J usage is TRBJ2-6; the D call may be TRBD1 or TRBD2 (5 bases each). The ends were cut back, 2 bases at V and 3 bases at J, with 17 bases in the middle. CDR1 and CDR2 from the germline V gene are MNHEY and SVGEGT. The CDR3 loop spans 18 amino acids. CDR3 nucleotide sequence: TGTGCCAGCAGTTACCCCGGGACCCCCCCTTATGGGGCCAACGTCCTGACTTTC. Its protein is CASSYPGTPPYGANVLTF.